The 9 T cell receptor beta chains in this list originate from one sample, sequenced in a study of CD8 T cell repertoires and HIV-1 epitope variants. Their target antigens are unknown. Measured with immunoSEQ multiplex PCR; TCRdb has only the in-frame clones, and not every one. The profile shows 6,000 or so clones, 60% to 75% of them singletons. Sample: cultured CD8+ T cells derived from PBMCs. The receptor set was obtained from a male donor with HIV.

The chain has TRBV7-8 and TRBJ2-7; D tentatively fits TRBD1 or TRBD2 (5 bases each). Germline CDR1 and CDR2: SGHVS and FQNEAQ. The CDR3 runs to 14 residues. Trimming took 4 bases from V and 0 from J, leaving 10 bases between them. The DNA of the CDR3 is TGTGCCAGCAGCTCAGGGACCTCCTCCTACGAGCAGTACTTC. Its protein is CASSSGTSSYEQYF.

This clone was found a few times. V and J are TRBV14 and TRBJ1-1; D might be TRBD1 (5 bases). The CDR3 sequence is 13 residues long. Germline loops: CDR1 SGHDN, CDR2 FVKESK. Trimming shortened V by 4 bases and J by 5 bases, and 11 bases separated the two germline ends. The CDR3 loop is CASSPLGRTEAFF. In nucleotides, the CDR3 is TGTGCCAGCAGCCCCCTGGGACGGACTGAAGCTTTCTTT.

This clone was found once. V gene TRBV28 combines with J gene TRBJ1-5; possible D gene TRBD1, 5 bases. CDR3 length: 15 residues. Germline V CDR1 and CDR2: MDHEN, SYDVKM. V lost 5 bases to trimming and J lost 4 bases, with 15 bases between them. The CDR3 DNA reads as TGTGCCAGCAGTGGGCGGGACGCGGGGAATCAGCCCCAGCATTTT. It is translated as CASSGRDAGNQPQHF.

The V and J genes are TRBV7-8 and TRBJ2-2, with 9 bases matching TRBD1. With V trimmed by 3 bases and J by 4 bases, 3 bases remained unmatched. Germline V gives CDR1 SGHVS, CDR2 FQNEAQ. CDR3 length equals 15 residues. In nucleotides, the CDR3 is TGTGCCAGCAGCTTGGGGACAGGGCTCACCGGGGAGCTGTTTTTT. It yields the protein CASSLGTGLTGELFF.

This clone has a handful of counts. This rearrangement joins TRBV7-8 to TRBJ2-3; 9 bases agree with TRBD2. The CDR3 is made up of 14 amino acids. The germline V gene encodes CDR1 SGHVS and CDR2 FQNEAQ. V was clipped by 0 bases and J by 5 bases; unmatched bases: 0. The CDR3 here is CASSLATSGDTQYF. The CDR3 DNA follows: TGTGCCAGCAGCTTAGCGACTAGCGGAGATACGCAGTATTTT.

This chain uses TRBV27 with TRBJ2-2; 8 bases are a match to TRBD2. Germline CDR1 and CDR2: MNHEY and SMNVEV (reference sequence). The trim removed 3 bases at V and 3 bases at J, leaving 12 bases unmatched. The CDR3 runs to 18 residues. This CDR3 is CASSLSISGSPDTGELFF. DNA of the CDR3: TGTGCCAGCAGTTTGTCGATAAGCGGGAGTCCGGACACCGGGGAGCTGTTTTTT.

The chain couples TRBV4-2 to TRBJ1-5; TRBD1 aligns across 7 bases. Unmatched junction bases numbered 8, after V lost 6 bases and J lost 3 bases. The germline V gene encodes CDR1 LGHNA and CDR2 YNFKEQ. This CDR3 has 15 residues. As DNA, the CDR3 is TGTGCCAGCAGTTCCGATACAGGGGTCAATCAGCCCCAGCATTTT. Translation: CASSSDTGVNQPQHF.

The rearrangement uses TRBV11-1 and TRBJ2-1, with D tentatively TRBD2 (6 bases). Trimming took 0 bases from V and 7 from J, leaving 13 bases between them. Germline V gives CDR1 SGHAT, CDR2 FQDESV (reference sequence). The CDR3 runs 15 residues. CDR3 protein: CASSLARLARNEQFF. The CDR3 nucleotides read TGTGCCAGCAGCTTAGCTAGGCTAGCGAGGAATGAGCAGTTCTTC.

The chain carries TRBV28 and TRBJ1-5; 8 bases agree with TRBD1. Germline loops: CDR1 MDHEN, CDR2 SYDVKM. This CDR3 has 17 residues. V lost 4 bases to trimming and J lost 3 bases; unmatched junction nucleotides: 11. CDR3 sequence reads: CASSYPTGGTTNQPQHF. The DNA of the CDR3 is TGTGCCAGCAGTTACCCCACAGGGGGGACTACCAATCAGCCCCAGCATTTT.